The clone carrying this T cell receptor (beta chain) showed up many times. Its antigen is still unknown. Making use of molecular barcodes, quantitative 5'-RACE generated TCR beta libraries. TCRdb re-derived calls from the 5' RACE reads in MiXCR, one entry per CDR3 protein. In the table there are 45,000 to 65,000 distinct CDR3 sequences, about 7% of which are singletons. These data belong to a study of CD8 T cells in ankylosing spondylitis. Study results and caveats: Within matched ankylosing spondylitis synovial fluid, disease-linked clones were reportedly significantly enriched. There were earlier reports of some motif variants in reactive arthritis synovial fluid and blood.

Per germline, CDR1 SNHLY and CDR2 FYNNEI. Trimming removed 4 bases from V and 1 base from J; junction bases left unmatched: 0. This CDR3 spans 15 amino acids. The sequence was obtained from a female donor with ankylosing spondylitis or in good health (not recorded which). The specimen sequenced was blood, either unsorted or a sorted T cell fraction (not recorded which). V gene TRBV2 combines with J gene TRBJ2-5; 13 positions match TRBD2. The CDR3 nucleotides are TGTGCCAGCAGTGGACTAGCGGGGGGCCAAGAGACCCAGTACTTC. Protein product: CASSGLAGGQETQYF. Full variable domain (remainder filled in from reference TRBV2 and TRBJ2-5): EPEVTQTPSHQVTQMGQEVILRCVPISNHLYFYWYRQILGQKVEFLVSFYNNEISEKSEIFDDQFSVERPDGSNFTLKIRSTKLEDSAMYFCASSGLAGGQETQYFGPGTRLLVL.